Below are 15 T cell receptor beta chains sequenced from a single sample in a study of Graves' ophthalmopathy and Graves' hyperthyroidism. The study amplified TCR beta CDR3 regions using RNA transcripts. The first round was an RT-PCR with HTBI primers, and the second round was a multiplex PCR. TCRdb independently ran MiXCR on the multiplex PCR reads; one entry per CDR3 protein. Counted here are about 16,000 distinct CDR3 sequences, 46% occurring once; the ten biggest clones make up 25%. Source material: peripheral blood. These receptors all come from a woman between 35 and 50 years old with stable Graves' hyperthyroidism.

The V call is TRBV19, the J call TRBJ1-4; 10 positions agree with TRBD1. The V segment lost 6 bases and the J segment 8 bases; nucleotides outside the gene matches: 9. This CDR3 has 15 amino acids. Germline CDR1 reads LNHDA; CDR2 reads SQIVND (reference sequence). CDR3 nucleotides: TGTGCCAGTAGGCTTAAGGGACAGGGGACGGAAAAACTGTTTTTT. It translates to CASRLKGQGTEKLFF.

Turning to this clonotype: A single base separates this from a much larger clone, so it may be a read error. This chain connects TRBV6-2 or TRBV6-3 to TRBJ1-4; the match to TRBD1 covers 12 bases. The CDR3 extends over 14 amino acids. Germline V gives CDR1 MNHEY, CDR2 SVGEGT. The CDR3 region has the DNA TGTGCCAGCACGGGGACAGGGGGCAGTGAAAAACTGTCTTTT. Protein: CASTGTGGSEKLSF.

The V gene is TRBV7-2, the J gene TRBJ1-1; D is unclear. Trimming took off 7 bases at V and 1 base at J, with 13 bases between the two ends. This CDR3 spans 14 amino acids. Germline lookup yields CDR1 SGHTA and CDR2 FQGNSA. CDR3 protein: CASTINRENTEAFF. DNA for the CDR3: TGTGCCAGCACTATCAACCGGGAGAACACTGAAGCTTTCTTT.

The rearrangement joins TRBV7-2 to TRBJ2-1, with D hard to call. Trimming cost V 6 bases and J 0 bases, with 6 bases left between them. The CDR3 runs 13 residues. The germline gives CDR1 SGHTA, CDR2 FQGNSA. The CDR3 reads CASRRSSYNEQFF. For the CDR3, the DNA is TGTGCCAGCAGGAGGAGCTCCTACAATGAGCAGTTCTTC. Drawing the rest from reference TRBV7-2 and TRBJ2-1, the complete variable domain is GAGVSQSPSNKVTEKGKDVELRCDPISGHTALYWYRQSLGQGLEFLIYFQGNSAPDKSGLPSDRFSAERTGGSVSTLTIQRTQQEDSAVYLCASRRSSYNEQFFGPGTRLTVL.

The table lists this clonotype with a few counts. This chain joins TRBV20-1 and TRBJ1-2; a weak D match, TRBD1 (6 bases). Germline V lookup: CDR1 DFQATT, CDR2 SNEGSKA (reference sequence). This CDR3 region has 13 residues. V lost 3 bases and J 4 bases, leaving 12 bases between the germline ends. CDR3: CSASLGGGYGYTF. DNA for the CDR3: TGCAGTGCTAGTTTAGGAGGGGGCTATGGCTACACCTTC.

About this clonotype itself: Just one base apart from a much larger clone, this may be a read error. The J gene is TRBJ2-4, the V gene TRBV20-1; D perhaps matches TRBD1 (6 bases). Per germline, CDR1 DFQATT and CDR2 SNEGSKA (reference sequence). The length of the CDR3 is 14 residues. The CDR3 here is CSPPGDIAKDIQYF. The CDR3 DNA reads as TGCAGCCCACCCGGGGACATAGCCAAAGACATTCAGTACTTC.

By sample share, this clonotype is medium-sized. The chain links TRBV7-2 to TRBJ2-3; possible D gene TRBD1, 6 bases. This CDR3 has 12 amino acids. Germline lookup yields CDR1 SGHTA and CDR2 FQGNSA. Deletions cut 0 bases from V and 9 bases from J, with 7 bases between. DNA for the CDR3: TGTGCCAGCAGCTTAGCGCAGGGGACGCAGTATTTT. Protein product: CASSLAQGTQYF.

This sequence joins TRBV2 and TRBJ1-5; D is possibly TRBD1 (6 bases). Trimming stripped 6 bases from V and 3 bases from J, with 15 bases between. This CDR3 spans 15 amino acids. Germline CDR1 is SNHLY and CDR2 is FYNNEI. Here the CDR3 DNA reads TGTGCCAGCAGCCAAGCGACAGGACACAATCAGCCCCAGCATTTT. Translated, it gives CASSQATGHNQPQHF. Variable domain in full (rest from reference TRBV2 and TRBJ1-5): EPEVTQTPSHQVTQMGQEVILRCVPISNHLYFYWYRQILGQKVEFLVSFYNNEISEKSEIFDDQFSVERPDGSNFTLKIRSTKLEDSAMYFCASSQATGHNQPQHFGDGTRLSIL.

Comment on this clonotype: The junction shows a germline mismatch at one end, possibly a read error. The chain joins TRBV28 to TRBJ2-1; D is perhaps TRBD2 (6 bases). The length of the CDR3 is 16 residues. Germline CDR1 reads MDHEN; CDR2 reads SYDVKM. The CDR3 reads CARSPQAAGTYNEQFF. The CDR3 DNA reads as TGTGCCCGCAGTCCCCAAGCTGCGGGGACCTACAATGAGCAGTTCTTC.

This clonotype occurred many times. The chain employs TRBV2 and TRBJ2-1; TRBD2 aligns across 11 bases. CDR3 length: 16 amino acids. V trimming: 8 bases; J trimming: 0 bases; junction bases outside the gene matches: 6. The germline gives CDR1 SNHLY, CDR2 FYNNEI. CDR3 bases: TGTGCCAGCCCTCAGCTAGCGGGGGGCTCCTACAATGAGCAGTTCTTC. Its translation is CASPQLAGGSYNEQFF.

By share of the sample, this clonotype is medium-sized. The chain has TRBV24-1 and TRBJ2-7, with 7 positions matching TRBD1. The V segment lost 2 bases and the J segment 2 bases; nucleotides outside the gene matches: 5. The CDR3 covers 15 residues. CDR1 KGHDR and CDR2 SFDVKD come from the germline V gene. Written as DNA, the CDR3 is TGTGCCACCAGTGATTCAAAGGGGGCGCCCTACGAGCAGTACTTC. It translates to CATSDSKGAPYEQYF.

Notes on this clonotype: An end of the junction differs from the germline gene, which may be a read error. The rearrangement links TRBV9 to TRBJ2-7; D gene uncertain. This CDR3 comprises 13 residues. CDR1 is SGDLS, CDR2 YYNGEE, per germline. The CDR3 is CARSVDPVREQYF. In nucleotides, the CDR3 is TGTGCCCGCAGCGTAGATCCGGTACGTGAGCAGTACTTC.

This clonotype was seen many times. The chain employs TRBV5-5 and TRBJ2-1; unclear D gene. The germline V and J ends were trimmed by 1 base and 2 bases, with 7 bases remaining between them. Looked up from germline, CDR1 is SGHKS and CDR2 is YYEKEE (reference sequence). The CDR3 sequence is 14 residues long. The CDR3 is CASSLIDPYNEQFF. The CDR3 nucleotides read TGTGCCAGCAGCTTGATCGACCCCTACAATGAGCAGTTCTTC. Full variable domain (rest looked up from reference TRBV5-5 and TRBJ2-1): DAGVTQSPTHLIKTRGQQVTLRCSPISGHKSVSWYQQVLGQGPQFIFQYYEKEERGRGNFPDRFSARQFPNYSSELNVNALLLGDSALYLCASSLIDPYNEQFFGPGTRLTVL.

V is TRBV2 and J is TRBJ2-2; 14 positions match TRBD2. V dropped 5 bases and J dropped 7; count of bases not matched to a gene: 3. Germline lookup yields CDR1 SNHLY and CDR2 FYNNEI. The CDR3 loop spans 15 amino acids. The DNA for the CDR3 is TGTGCCAGCAGTAAGGGGACTAGCGGGAGCGGGGAGCTGTTTTTT. Amino acids: CASSKGTSGSGELFF.

The rearrangement uses TRBV6-2 or TRBV6-3 and TRBJ1-1; 9 nucleotides agree with TRBD1. Unmatched junction bases numbered 6, after V lost 5 bases and J lost 5 bases. The CDR3 has 14 amino acids. Looked up from germline, CDR1 is MNHEY and CDR2 is SVGEGT. The chain's CDR3 is CASSPGTGRTEAFF. The CDR3 DNA is TGTGCCAGCAGTCCCGGGACAGGGAGGACTGAAGCTTTCTTT.